The clone carrying this T cell receptor beta chain was found once. Its specificity is not known. The data are from a study of cytomegalovirus exposure and HLA in healthy donors. 13 Jbeta primers and 60 Vbeta primers were used for the PCR. Generated by immunoSEQ multiplex PCR, the TCRdb table keeps only in-frame clones and is missing some. The repertoire holds about 150,000 clones, with around 80% as singletons. Study outcomes and limitations: Most TCRs appeared rarely, but some public TCRs recurred in many donors. Follow-up analysis later connected one missense variant in DCLRE1C with trimming of TCR beta V- and J-genes. In an earlier analysis, about 87% or about 30%: the productive usage of most TCR beta V segments.

The CDR3 has 16 residues. Germline assignment: CDR1 SGHDT and CDR2 YYEEEE. V dropped 4 bases and J dropped 0; count of bases not matched to a gene: 2. This sequence originates from a woman aged 40 to 50 in good health and CMV-seronegative. The rearrangement uses TRBV5-6 and TRBJ2-3, with 13 bases aligning to TRBD2. The sequencing input was PBMCs. CDR3 sequence: CASSMGLAGSTDTQYF. DNA of the CDR3: TGTGCCAGCAGCATGGGACTAGCGGGAAGCACAGATACGCAGTATTTT.